This TCR beta chain was captured in a study of CD8+CD57+ T cells in acquired aplastic anemia. This clonotype occurred once. Its target is not known. Study observations and caveats: Overlap between patients and controls comprised roughly 28 CD8+ CDR3 sequences.

Germline CDR1 reads SGHRS; CDR2 reads YFSETQ. The ends lost 3 bases at V and 5 bases at J; junction bases unmatched: 16. This CDR3 region has 17 residues. Patients who underwent sequencing had shown CD8+CD57+ cell expansion by flow cytometry. Profiles of TCR beta VDJ and CDR3 were generated from a genomic DNA template. One entry per CDR3 protein, called by TCRdb with MiXCR from the reads. The sample has under 350,000 distinct CDR3 sequences; 56% are singletons. The rearrangement joins TRBV5-1 to TRBJ1-1; 7 positions match TRBD1. This receptor was obtained from a human donor with aplastic anemia. Sequenced input: sorted CD4+, CD8+, or CD8+CD57+ T cells (not recorded which) from PBMCs. CDR3 sequence (DNA): TGCGCCAGCAGCTACCCTTCCCTACAGGGGCGAAGAACTGAAGCTTTCTTT. Protein: CASSYPSLQGRRTEAFF.